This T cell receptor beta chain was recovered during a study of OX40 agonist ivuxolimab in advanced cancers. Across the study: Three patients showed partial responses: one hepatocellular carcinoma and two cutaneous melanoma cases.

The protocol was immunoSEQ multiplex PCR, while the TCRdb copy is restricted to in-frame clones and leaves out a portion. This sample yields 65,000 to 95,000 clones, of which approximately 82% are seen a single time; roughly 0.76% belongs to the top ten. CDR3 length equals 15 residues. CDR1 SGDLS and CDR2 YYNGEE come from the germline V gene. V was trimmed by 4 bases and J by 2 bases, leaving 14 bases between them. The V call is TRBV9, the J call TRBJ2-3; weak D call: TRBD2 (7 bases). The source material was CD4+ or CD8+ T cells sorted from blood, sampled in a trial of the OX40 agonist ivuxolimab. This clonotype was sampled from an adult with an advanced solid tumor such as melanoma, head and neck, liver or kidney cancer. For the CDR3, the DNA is TGTGCCAGCAGCTTCCTAGGGGGGGCCACAGATACGCAGTATTTT. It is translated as CASSFLGGATDTQYF.